The source of this TCR beta chain is a study of T cell responses to AZD1222 COVID-19 vaccine. Profiled with immunoSEQ multiplex PCR; TCRdb holds only in-frame clones, not every one. In the table there are some 50,000 clones, 65% to 85% of which are singletons. Germline values: CDR1 SGHAT, CDR2 FQNNGV. Deletions cut 5 bases from V and 11 bases from J, with 19 bases between. CDR3 length equals 15 residues. The sequences come from peripheral blood, collected on day 0 of MenACWY control vaccination. The sequence was obtained from an adult in good health. The V and J genes are TRBV11-2 and TRBJ1-6, with D possibly matching TRBD1 (5 bases). The CDR3 loop reads CASSLKVGVSAPLHF. In nucleotides, the CDR3 is TGTGCCAGCAGCCTAAAGGTAGGGGTATCGGCACCCCTCCACTTT. The entire variable domain, with the rest obtained from reference TRBV11-2 and TRBJ1-6, is as follows: EAGVAQSPRYKIIEKRQSVAFWCNPISGHATLYWYQQILGQGPKLLIQFQNNGVVDDSQLPKDRFSAERLKGVDSTLKIQPAKLEDSAVYLCASSLKVGVSAPLHFGNGTRLTVT.